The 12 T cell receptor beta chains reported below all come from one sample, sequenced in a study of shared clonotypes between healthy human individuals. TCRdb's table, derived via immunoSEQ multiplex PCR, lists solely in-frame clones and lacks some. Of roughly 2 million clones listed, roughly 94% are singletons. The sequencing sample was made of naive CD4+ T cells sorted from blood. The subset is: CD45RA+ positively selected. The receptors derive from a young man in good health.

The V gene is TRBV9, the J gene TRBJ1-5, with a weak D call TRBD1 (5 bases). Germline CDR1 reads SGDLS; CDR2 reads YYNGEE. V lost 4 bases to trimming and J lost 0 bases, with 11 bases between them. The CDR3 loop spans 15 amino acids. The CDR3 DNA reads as TGTGCCAGCAGCCCTTTCAGGGATAGCAATCAGCCCCAGCATTTT. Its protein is CASSPFRDSNQPQHF.

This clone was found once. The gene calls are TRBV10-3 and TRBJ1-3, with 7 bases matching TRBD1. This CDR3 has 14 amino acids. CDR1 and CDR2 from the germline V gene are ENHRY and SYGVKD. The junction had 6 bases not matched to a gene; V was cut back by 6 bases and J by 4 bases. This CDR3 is CAISKTGVGNTIYF. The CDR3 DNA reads TGTGCCATCAGCAAAACAGGGGTAGGAAACACCATATATTTT.

The CDR3: CASSEGSGAASTDTQYF. The DNA of the CDR3 is TGTGCCAGCAGTGAAGGAAGCGGGGCCGCTAGCACAGATACGCAGTATTTT. This rearrangement joins TRBV25-1 to TRBJ2-3; TRBD2 matches 7 bases. J lost 0 bases, V lost 2 bases, and 8 bases had no gene match. From germline, CDR1 is MGHDK and CDR2 SYGVNS. This CDR3 region has 17 residues.

The CDR3: CASSPPGGGVSRAYEQYF. Here the CDR3 DNA reads TGTGCCAGCTCACCCCCGGGAGGGGGCGTCTCCCGCGCCTACGAGCAGTACTTC. This rearrangement joins TRBV18 to TRBJ2-7; D perhaps matches TRBD2 (8 bases). This CDR3 has 18 amino acids. Trimming pared 3 bases from V and 2 bases from J, leaving 23 bases between. Per the germline V gene, CDR1 is KGHSH and CDR2 is LQKENI.

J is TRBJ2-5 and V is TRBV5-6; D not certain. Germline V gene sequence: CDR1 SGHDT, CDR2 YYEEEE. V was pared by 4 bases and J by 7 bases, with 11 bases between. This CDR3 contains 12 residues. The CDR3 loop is CASSTVPGTQYF. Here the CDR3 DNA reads TGTGCCAGCAGCACAGTACCGGGGACCCAGTACTTC.

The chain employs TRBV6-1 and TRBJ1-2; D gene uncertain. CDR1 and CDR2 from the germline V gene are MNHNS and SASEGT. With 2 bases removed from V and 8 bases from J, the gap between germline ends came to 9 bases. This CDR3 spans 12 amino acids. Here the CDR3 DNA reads TGTGCCAGCAGTGAACGGATGAGGGGCTACACCTTC. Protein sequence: CASSERMRGYTF.

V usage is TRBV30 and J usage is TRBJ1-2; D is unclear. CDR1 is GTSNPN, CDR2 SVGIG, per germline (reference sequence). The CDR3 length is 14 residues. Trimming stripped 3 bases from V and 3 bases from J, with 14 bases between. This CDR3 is CAWRRVPDYYGYTF. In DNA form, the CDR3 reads TGTGCCTGGAGACGGGTCCCAGATTACTATGGCTACACCTTC.

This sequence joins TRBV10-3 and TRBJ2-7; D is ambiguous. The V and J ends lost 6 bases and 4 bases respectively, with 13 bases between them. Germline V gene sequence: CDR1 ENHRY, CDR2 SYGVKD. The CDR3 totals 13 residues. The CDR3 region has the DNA TGTGCCATCAGCCTGGGTACTGGTTACGAGCAGTACTTC. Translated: CAISLGTGYEQYF.

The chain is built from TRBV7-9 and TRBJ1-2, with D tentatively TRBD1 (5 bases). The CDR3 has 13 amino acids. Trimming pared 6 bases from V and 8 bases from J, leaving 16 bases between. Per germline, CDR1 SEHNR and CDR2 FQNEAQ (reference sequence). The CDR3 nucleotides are TGTGCCAGCAGTTCGCAGGGATTAAGGGGCTACACCTTC. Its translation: CASSSQGLRGYTF.

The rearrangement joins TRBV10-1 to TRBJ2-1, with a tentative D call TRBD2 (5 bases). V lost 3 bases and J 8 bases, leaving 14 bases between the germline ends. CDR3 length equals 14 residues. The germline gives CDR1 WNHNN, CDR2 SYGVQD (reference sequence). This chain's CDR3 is CASSDGLLADEQFF. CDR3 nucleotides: TGCGCCAGCAGTGATGGACTTCTGGCGGATGAGCAGTTCTTC.

DNA of the CDR3: TGTGCCAGCAGCCCGCCGACAGGGATGGCCTATGGCTACACCTTC. It is translated as CASSPPTGMAYGYTF. The genes are TRBV5-4 and TRBJ1-2, with 7 positions matching TRBD1. The V gene end was trimmed by 4 bases and the J gene end by 4 bases; junction bases not matched to a gene: 10. Germline V gene lookup returns CDR1 SGHNT and CDR2 YYREEE (reference sequence). This CDR3 is 15 amino acids long.

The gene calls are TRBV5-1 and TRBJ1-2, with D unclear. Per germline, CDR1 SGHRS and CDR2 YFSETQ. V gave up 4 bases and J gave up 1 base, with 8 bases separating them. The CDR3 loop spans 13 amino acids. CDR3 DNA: TGCGCCAGCAGCCCGGAACGTAACTATGGCTACACCTTC. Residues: CASSPERNYGYTF.